This note documents a single T cell receptor (beta chain) sequence. Its antigen is as yet unknown. The sample is drawn from a study of shared clonotypes between healthy human individuals. Between the trimmed V and J ends, which lost 3 bases and 3 bases, there was a span of 8 bases. This CDR3 is 13 amino acids long. Germline V gene data show CDR1 as MGHDK and CDR2 as SYGVNS. Findings and caveats of the study: For naive CD4 cells, roughly 5.5% of clonotypes were shared across a handful of donors.

It was CD45RO-negative cells, positively selected for CCR7, that made up naive CD8 cells, with terminally differentiated effector memory CD45RA+ cells excluded. Genomic DNA per cell subset filled all wells of several immunoSEQ plates. Some clones are missing from TCRdb's copy, which holds only in-frame ones; the method was immunoSEQ multiplex PCR. The sample includes 1.5 million to 2.5 million clones, less than 95% of them seen just once. The gene calls are TRBV25-1 and TRBJ2-5; D might be TRBD2 (5 bases). This receptor was obtained from a man between 18 and 35 years old in good health. Sequencing used naive CD8+ T cells sorted from blood. The CDR3 DNA sequence: TGTGCCAGCAGTGAGGGAGCAAAAGAGACCCAGTACTTC. It encodes CASSEGAKETQYF.